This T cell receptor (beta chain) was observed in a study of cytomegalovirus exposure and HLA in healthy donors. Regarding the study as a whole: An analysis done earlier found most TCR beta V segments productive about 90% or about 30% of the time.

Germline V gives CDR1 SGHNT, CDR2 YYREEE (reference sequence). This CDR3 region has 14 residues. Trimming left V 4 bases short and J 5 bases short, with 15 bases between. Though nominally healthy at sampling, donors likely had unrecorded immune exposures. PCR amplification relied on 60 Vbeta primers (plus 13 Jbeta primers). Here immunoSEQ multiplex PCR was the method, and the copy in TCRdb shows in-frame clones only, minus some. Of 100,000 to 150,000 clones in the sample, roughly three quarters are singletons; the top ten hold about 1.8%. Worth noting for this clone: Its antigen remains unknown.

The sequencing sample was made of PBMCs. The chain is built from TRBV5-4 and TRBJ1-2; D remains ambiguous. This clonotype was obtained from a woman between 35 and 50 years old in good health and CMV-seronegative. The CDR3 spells CASSPQEGKYGYTF. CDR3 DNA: TGTGCCAGCAGCCCTCAGGAGGGAAAGTATGGCTACACCTTC.